This entry lists 27 T cell receptor beta chains sequenced from one sample in a study of beta chain features in type 1 diabetes. Their cognate antigens are unknown. Study-wide results and limits: There was a moderate but significant shortening of TCRB CDR3s in all four CD4+ subsets of Type 1 diabetes patients.

Investigators reverse transcribed all isolated RNA, so they sequenced expressed TCRB transcripts. Data came from immunoSEQ multiplex PCR; TCRdb stores just in-frame clones and leaves some out. The sample carries about 650,000 clones, 9.5% to 15% recorded once. Sequencing was carried out using naive CD4+ T cells from blood. These receptors were taken from a man aged 25 to 40 with type 1 diabetes.

This clone was recorded a few times. V gene TRBV29-1 combines with J gene TRBJ2-7, with D possibly TRBD1 on 7 matching bases. Trimming removed 6 bases from V and 6 bases from J, with 21 bases in between. The CDR3 spans 14 residues. Germline CDR1 and CDR2: SQVTM and ANQGSEA. CDR3 amino acids: CSVTLGGGATEQYF. The CDR3 DNA follows: TGCAGCGTGACCTTAGGGGGCGGGGCAACCGAGCAGTACTTC.

The chain couples TRBV7-2 to TRBJ2-7, with 11 bases that match TRBD1. This CDR3 contains 15 residues. V shed 2 bases and J 3 bases; nucleotides not matched to a gene: 3. CDR1 is SGHTA, CDR2 FQGNSA, per germline. CDR3 protein: CASSLRTGGDYEQYF. CDR3 bases: TGTGCCAGCAGCTTAAGGACAGGGGGCGACTACGAGCAGTACTTC.

The sample holds a few counts of this clone. This sequence joins TRBV4-2 and TRBJ2-1; D could derive from TRBD1 or TRBD2 (6 bases each). V lost 3 bases to trimming and J lost 4 bases, with 13 bases between them. Looked up from germline, CDR1 is LGHNA and CDR2 is YNFKEQ. The CDR3 spans 15 residues. The CDR3 spells CASSQEGGPYNEQFF. The CDR3 coding sequence is TGTGCCAGCAGCCAGGAAGGGGGGCCTTACAATGAGCAGTTCTTC.

In this sample, this clone turned up a few times. The V call is TRBV28, the J call TRBJ2-7, with 12 bases fitting TRBD2. CDR1 is MDHEN, CDR2 SYDVKM, per germline. The J segment lost 0 bases and the V segment lost 6 bases, leaving 6 bases of the junction unmatched. CDR3 length: 16 amino acids. As DNA, the CDR3 is TGTGCCAGCAGACCTATGGGACTAGCGGGCTCCTACGAGCAGTACTTC. Translated: CASRPMGLAGSYEQYF. The entire variable domain, with the rest obtained from reference TRBV28 and TRBJ2-7, is as follows: DVKVTQSSRYLVKRTGEKVFLECVQDMDHENMFWYRQDPGLGLRLIYFSYDVKMKEKGDIPEGYSVSREKKERFSLILESASTNQTSMYLCASRPMGLAGSYEQYFGPGTRLTVT.

This rearrangement joins TRBV9 to TRBJ1-5; possible D gene TRBD1, 5 bases. The length of the CDR3 is 10 residues. V lost 10 bases to trimming and J lost 15 bases, with 17 bases between them. CDR1 and CDR2 (germline): SGDLS, YYNGEE. The CDR3 reads CAGDSGDRHF. The CDR3, as DNA: TGTGCCGGGGACTCGGGGGATCGGCATTTT.

The rearrangement uses TRBV5-1 and TRBJ2-7; D may be TRBD1 or TRBD2 (5 bases each). The CDR3 runs to 16 residues. The V and J ends lost 1 base and 0 bases respectively, with 14 bases between them. Per the germline V gene, CDR1 is SGHRS and CDR2 is YFSETQ. As DNA, the CDR3 is TGCGCCAGCAGCTTGCATCCCGGGACCCCCTCCTACGAGCAGTACTTC. It specifies CASSLHPGTPSYEQYF.

This clone was seen a few times. V usage is TRBV11-3 and J usage is TRBJ2-3, with 13 bases matching TRBD2. The trim removed 1 base at V and 2 bases at J, leaving 3 bases unmatched. CDR1 SGHNT and CDR2 YENEEA come from the germline V gene. The length of the CDR3 is 17 residues. The DNA for the CDR3 is TGTGCCAGCAGCTTAGGGACTAGCGGGGGTTTCACAGATACGCAGTATTTT. Residues: CASSLGTSGGFTDTQYF.

This clone came up a few times. The chain combines TRBV7-2 with TRBJ1-2; D gene ambiguous. Per the germline V gene, CDR1 is SGHTA and CDR2 is FQGNSA. V lost 1 base and J lost 3, with 0 bases in between. CDR3 length equals 11 residues. The CDR3 is CASSLDYGYTF. In DNA form, the CDR3 reads TGTGCCAGCAGCTTAGACTATGGCTACACCTTC.

This clone was counted only a few times. The rearrangement joins TRBV7-9 to TRBJ2-6; D call uncertain. V dropped 1 base and J dropped 2 bases, with 6 bases sitting between them. Germline V lookup: CDR1 SEHNR, CDR2 FQNEAQ (reference sequence). This CDR3 region has 15 residues. CDR3 nucleotides: TGTGCCAGCAGCTTAGTCTCGGCTGGGGCCAACGTCCTGACTTTC. Residues: CASSLVSAGANVLTF.

The rearrangement links TRBV5-1 to TRBJ2-1, with TRBD2 as a possible D gene (5 bases). The CDR3 loop spans 13 amino acids. Germline CDR1 is SGHRS and CDR2 is YFSETQ. V lost 6 bases to trimming and J lost 4 bases, with 11 bases between them. The CDR3 reads CASIEPGYNEQFF. DNA for the CDR3: TGCGCCAGCATTGAGCCGGGGTACAATGAGCAGTTCTTC.

This chain joins TRBV7-9 and TRBJ2-3; 10 bases fit TRBD2. J lost 1 base, V lost 3 bases, and 7 bases had no gene match. The germline gives CDR1 SEHNR, CDR2 FQNEAQ (reference sequence). CDR3 length: 17 residues. CDR3 amino acids: CASSFLPTSGGTDTQYF. CDR3 nucleotide sequence: TGTGCCAGCAGCTTTCTTCCAACTAGCGGGGGCACAGATACGCAGTATTTT.

V and J are TRBV7-9 and TRBJ1-2; 7 bases agree with TRBD1. CDR1 is SEHNR, CDR2 FQNEAQ, per germline (reference sequence). V lost 3 bases, J lost 6 bases, and 4 bases stayed unmatched. The CDR3 extends over 13 amino acids. CDR3 nucleotide sequence: TGTGCCAGCAGCTTTCAACAGGGGCATGGCTACACCTTC. It specifies CASSFQQGHGYTF.

This rearrangement joins TRBV19 to TRBJ1-5, with D unclear. The CDR3 totals 12 residues. Trimming shortened V by 7 bases and J by 4 bases, and 8 bases separated the two germline ends. Germline-derived CDR1 and CDR2 are LNHDA and SQIVND (reference sequence). As DNA, the CDR3 is TGTGCCAGTACACACAGTAATCAGCCCCAGCATTTT. Translating it yields CASTHSNQPQHF.

This clone was seen a handful of times. The chain couples TRBV30 to TRBJ2-1; D unclear. V shed 0 bases and J shed 0 bases, with 9 bases lying between them. CDR1 is GTSNPN, CDR2 SVGIG, per germline (reference sequence). This CDR3 contains 15 residues. The CDR3 spells CAWSVHLSSYNEQFF. The CDR3 region has the DNA TGTGCCTGGAGTGTACATCTGAGCTCCTACAATGAGCAGTTCTTC.

This clone was observed a few times. V is TRBV2 and J is TRBJ2-5; D unclear. The CDR3 length is 13 residues. The V end lost 4 bases, the J end lost 2 bases, and 8 bases lay between the germline ends. Germline V gives CDR1 SNHLY, CDR2 FYNNEI. This chain's CDR3 is CASSVMSQETQYF. CDR3 nucleotides: TGTGCCAGCAGTGTGATGTCTCAAGAGACCCAGTACTTC.

This clone came up a few times. The J gene is TRBJ1-1, the V gene TRBV21-1. TRBV21-1 is noted as a pseudogene. This CDR3 spans 16 amino acids. CDR3 sequence reads: CASSSAVSPKNTEAFF. CDR3 nucleotides: TGTGCCAGCAGCTCTGCGGTGTCTCCAAAGAACACTGAAGCTTTCTTT.

This clone showed up just a few times. This chain uses TRBV6-1 with TRBJ2-6, with D hard to call. The CDR3 has 16 amino acids. The germline CDR1 and CDR2 sequences are MNHNS and SASEGT. V lost 5 bases, J lost 0 bases, and 11 bases lay in between. Here the CDR3 DNA reads TGTGCCAGCAGTCAAGGGCGCAGCTCTGGGGCCAACGTCCTGACTTTC. This encodes CASSQGRSSGANVLTF.

The table lists this clone with a few counts. The identical CDR3 is also encoded by other nucleotide sequences in the sample. This chain uses TRBV7-9 with TRBJ2-1, with 10 bases identical to TRBD1. Germline loops: CDR1 SEHNR, CDR2 FQNEAQ (reference sequence). V shed 3 bases and J 7 bases; nucleotides not matched to a gene: 6. This CDR3 is built from 15 residues. In DNA, the CDR3 is TGTGCCAGCAGCTTCACCGGGACAGGGGTGAATGAGCAGTTCTTC. Its translation is CASSFTGTGVNEQFF.

Only a few counts were recorded for this clone. The V gene is TRBV5-1, the J gene TRBJ1-3; no definite D call. Trimming shortened V by 5 bases and J by 6 bases, and 6 bases separated the two germline ends. Germline V gives CDR1 SGHRS, CDR2 YFSETQ. There are 11 residues in the CDR3. The CDR3 reads CASSGENTIYF. In nucleotides, the CDR3 is TGCGCCAGCAGTGGGGAAAACACCATATATTTT.

This clone turned up a few times. V and J are TRBV2 and TRBJ2-7; D remains unclear. Deletions cut 4 bases from V and 4 bases from J, with 5 bases between. Germline CDR1 is SNHLY and CDR2 is FYNNEI. This CDR3 contains 11 residues. This chain's CDR3 is CASSVQYEQYF. The CDR3 nucleotides are TGTGCCAGCAGTGTTCAGTACGAGCAGTACTTC. Based on the CDR3 plus reference TRBV2 and TRBJ2-7, the full variable domain is EPEVTQTPSHQVTQMGQEVILRCVPISNHLYFYWYRQILGQKVEFLVSFYNNEISEKSEIFDDQFSVERPDGSNFTLKIRSTKLEDSAMYFCASSVQYEQYFGPGTRLTVT.

This clone has only one observation. The chain couples TRBV19 to TRBJ1-2; D is unclear. The germline CDR1 and CDR2 sequences are LNHDA and SQIVND (reference sequence). The germline V and J ends were trimmed by 5 bases and 7 bases, with 11 bases remaining between them. The CDR3 sequence is 12 residues long. This CDR3 reads CASSAMDGGYTF. DNA of the CDR3: TGTGCCAGTAGTGCTATGGATGGTGGCTACACCTTC.

The table lists this clone with a few counts. The rearrangement uses TRBV7-2 and TRBJ2-3, with D possibly being TRBD1 or TRBD2 (5 bases each). V was pared by 0 bases and J by 1 base, with 14 bases between. The CDR3 runs to 17 residues. Germline V gene data show CDR1 as SGHTA and CDR2 as FQGNSA. CDR3 in DNA: TGTGCCAGCAGCTTAGCATTCAGGGTCGGGGGCACAGATACGCAGTATTTT. It translates to CASSLAFRVGGTDTQYF.

This clone was seen more than once but under ten times. The V call is TRBV9, the J call TRBJ1-2; D is possibly TRBD1 (6 bases). Trimming shortened V by 4 bases and J by 4 bases, and 11 bases separated the two germline ends. The germline V gene encodes CDR1 SGDLS and CDR2 YYNGEE. CDR3 length: 13 amino acids. CDR3 sequence (DNA): TGTGCCAGCAGCCCTTACAGGGTCTATGGCTACACCTTC. Protein sequence: CASSPYRVYGYTF. Based on the CDR3 plus reference TRBV9 and TRBJ1-2, the full variable domain is DSGVTQTPKHLITATGQRVTLRCSPRSGDLSVYWYQQSLDQGLQFLIQYYNGEERAKGNILERFSAQQFPDLHSELNLSSLELGDSALYFCASSPYRVYGYTFGSGTRLTVV.

This clone has more than one count but fewer than ten. This chain uses TRBV14 with TRBJ2-7; D gene unclear. Germline CDR1 is SGHDN and CDR2 is FVKESK. Trimming cost V 6 bases and J 0 bases, with 6 bases left between them. The CDR3 is 12 residues long. CDR3 DNA: TGTGCCAGCAGGAACGGCTCCTACGAGCAGTACTTC. Encoded protein: CASRNGSYEQYF.

This clone was picked up a small number of times. The V and J genes are TRBV4-2 and TRBJ1-1; 9 nucleotides line up with TRBD1. The germline V gene has CDR1 LGHNA and CDR2 YNFKEQ. V was pared by 4 bases and J by 4 bases, with 7 bases of the junction left unmatched. The CDR3 contains 15 residues. The CDR3 sequence: CASSPRTGEGTEAFF. The CDR3 DNA follows: TGTGCCAGCAGCCCCCGGACAGGGGAAGGCACTGAAGCTTTCTTT.

This clone was seen more than once but under ten times. The V call is TRBV6-1, the J call TRBJ2-3; 9 bases align to TRBD1. Trimming cost V 3 bases and J 3 bases; bases outside gene matches: 4. This CDR3 is built from 15 residues. Looked up from germline, CDR1 is MNHNS and CDR2 is SASEGT. The CDR3 DNA sequence: TGTGCCAGCAGTGAGGGACAGGGCCGAACAGATACGCAGTATTTT. It yields the protein CASSEGQGRTDTQYF.

This clone was seen more than once but under ten times. J is TRBJ2-4 and V is TRBV5-1; 8 nucleotides match TRBD1. V lost 0 bases and J lost 6; bases outside the gene matches: 5. Germline V CDR1 and CDR2: SGHRS, YFSETQ. The length of the CDR3 is 15 residues. The DNA for the CDR3 is TGCGCCAGCAGCTTGGGGACAGGGCAAGGAAACATTCAGTACTTC. Translating gives CASSLGTGQGNIQYF.